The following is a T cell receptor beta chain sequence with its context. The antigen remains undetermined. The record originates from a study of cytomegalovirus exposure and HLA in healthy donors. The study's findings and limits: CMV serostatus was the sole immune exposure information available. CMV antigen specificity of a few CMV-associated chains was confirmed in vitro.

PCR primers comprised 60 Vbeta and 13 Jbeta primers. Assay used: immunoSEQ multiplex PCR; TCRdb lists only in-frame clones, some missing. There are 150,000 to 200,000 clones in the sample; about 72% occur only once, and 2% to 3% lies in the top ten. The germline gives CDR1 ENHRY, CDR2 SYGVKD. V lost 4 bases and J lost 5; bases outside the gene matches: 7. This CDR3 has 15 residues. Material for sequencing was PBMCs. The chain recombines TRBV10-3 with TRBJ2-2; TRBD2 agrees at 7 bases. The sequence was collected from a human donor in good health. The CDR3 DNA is TGTGCCATCAGTGGTGGGGGGGGAAGGACCGGGGAGCTGTTTTTT. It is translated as CAISGGGGRTGELFF.